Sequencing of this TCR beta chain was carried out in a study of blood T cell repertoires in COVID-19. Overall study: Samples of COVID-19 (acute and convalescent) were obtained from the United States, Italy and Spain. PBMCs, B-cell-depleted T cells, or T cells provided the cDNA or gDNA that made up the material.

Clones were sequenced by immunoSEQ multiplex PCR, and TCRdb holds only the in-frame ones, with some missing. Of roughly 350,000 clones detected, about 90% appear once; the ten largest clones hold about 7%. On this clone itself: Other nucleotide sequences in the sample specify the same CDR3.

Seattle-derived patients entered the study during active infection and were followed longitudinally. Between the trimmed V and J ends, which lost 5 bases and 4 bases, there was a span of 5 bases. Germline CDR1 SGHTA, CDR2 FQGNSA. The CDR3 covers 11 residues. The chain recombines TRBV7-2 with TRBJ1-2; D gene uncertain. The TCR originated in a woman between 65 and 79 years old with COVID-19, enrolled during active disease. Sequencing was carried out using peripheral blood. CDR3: CASSPIYGYTF. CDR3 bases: TGTGCCAGCAGCCCCATCTATGGCTACACCTTC.